This TCR beta chain is drawn from a study of identical twins. Germline loops: CDR1 MNHEY, CDR2 SMNVEV (reference sequence). CDR3 length: 18 residues. Trimming removed 6 bases at V and 4 bases at J, with 27 bases between. Each CDR3 protein is one row after TCRdb ran MiXCR on the 5' RACE reads. The data contain roughly 1.6 million distinct CDR3 sequences, less than 35% of them singletons. General observations from the study: Twins' surplus sharing was weaker for beta out-of-frame sequences.

There are a few counts of this clonotype. The antigen is unknown. The sequenced sample was cord blood. This TCR derives from a newborn girl in good health. This chain uses TRBV27 with TRBJ1-2; maybe TRBD1 (5 bases). The CDR3 loop reads CASRNHGRELGSLYGYTF. In DNA form, the CDR3 reads TGTGCCAGCAGGAATCACGGCAGGGAACTAGGGTCACTCTATGGCTACACCTTC.